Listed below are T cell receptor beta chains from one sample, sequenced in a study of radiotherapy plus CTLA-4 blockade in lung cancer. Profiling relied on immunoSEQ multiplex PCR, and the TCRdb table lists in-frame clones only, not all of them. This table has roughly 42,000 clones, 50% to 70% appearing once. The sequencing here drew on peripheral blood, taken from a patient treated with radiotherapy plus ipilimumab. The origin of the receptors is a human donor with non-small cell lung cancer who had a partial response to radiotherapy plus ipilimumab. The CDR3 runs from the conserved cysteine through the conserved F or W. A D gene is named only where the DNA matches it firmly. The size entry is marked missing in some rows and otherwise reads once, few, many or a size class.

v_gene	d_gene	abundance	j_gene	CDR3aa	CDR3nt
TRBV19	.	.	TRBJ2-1	CASSEDYYNEQFF	TGTGCCAGTAGCGAGGACTACTACAATGAGCAGTTCTTC
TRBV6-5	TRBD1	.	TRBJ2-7	CASSQGTDYEQYF	TGTGCCAGCAGTCAGGGGACAGACTACGAGCAGTACTTC
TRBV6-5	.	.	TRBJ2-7	CASSLTDYFYEQYF	TGTGCCAGCAGTTTAACGGACTACTTCTACGAGCAGTACTTC
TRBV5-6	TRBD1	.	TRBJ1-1	CASSLGQGISFEAFF	TGTGCCAGCAGCTTGGGACAGGGGATTAGTTTTGAAGCTTTCTTT
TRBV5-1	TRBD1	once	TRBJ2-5	CASSLAGQGPQETQYF	TGCGCCAGCAGCTTGGCGGGACAGGGTCCCCAAGAGACCCAGTACTTC
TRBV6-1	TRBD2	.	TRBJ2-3	CASSAPSGGGGVTDTQYF	TGTGCCAGCAGTGCCCCTAGCGGGGGAGGGGGCGTGACAGATACGCAGTATTTT
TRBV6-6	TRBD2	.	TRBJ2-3	CASSLVSGARDTQYF	TGTGCCAGCAGTTTGGTTAGCGGGGCAAGGGATACGCAGTATTTT
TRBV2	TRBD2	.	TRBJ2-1	CASRAGGDKLNEQFF	TGTGCCAGCCGGGCGGGGGGCGATAAGTTGAATGAGCAGTTCTTC
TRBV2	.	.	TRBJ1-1	CASTKEGRTEAFF	TGTGCCAGCACCAAGGAGGGGCGCACTGAAGCTTTCTTT
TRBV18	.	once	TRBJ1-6	CASSPDRLGSPLHF	TGTGCCAGCTCACCCGACAGACTAGGTTCACCCCTCCACTTT
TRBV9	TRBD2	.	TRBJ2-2	CASSVRSGSGTGELFF	TGTGCCAGCAGCGTACGGAGCGGGAGCGGCACCGGGGAGCTGTTTTTT
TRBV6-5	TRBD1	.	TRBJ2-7	CASSLLGTGYEQYF	TGTGCCAGCAGTTTATTAGGGACAGGCTACGAGCAGTACTTC
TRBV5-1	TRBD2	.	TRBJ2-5	CASSSGLAGQETQYF	TGCGCCAGCAGCTCGGGACTAGCGGGGCAAGAGACCCAGTACTTC
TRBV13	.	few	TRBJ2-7	CASSRTEGGAYEQYF	TGTGCCAGCAGCCGAACGGAAGGAGGCGCCTACGAGCAGTACTTC
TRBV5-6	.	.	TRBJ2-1	CASSSPRGAIVYNEQFF	TGTGCCAGCAGTTCCCCCCGGGGGGCGATAGTCTACAATGAGCAGTTCTTC
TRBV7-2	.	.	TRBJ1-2	CASSLAQGVGGGYTF	TGTGCCAGCAGCTTAGCGCAAGGGGTGGGGGGTGGCTACACCTTC
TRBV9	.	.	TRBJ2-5	CASSLSPRETQYF	TGTGCCAGCAGCCTCTCCCCGAGGGAGACCCAGTACTTC
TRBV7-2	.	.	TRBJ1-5	CASSLEGTYSNQPQHF	TGTGCCAGCAGCTTAGAGGGGACTTATAGCAATCAGCCCCAGCATTTT
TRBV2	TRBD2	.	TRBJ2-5	CASSPTSGREKTQYF	TGTGCCAGCAGCCCCACTAGCGGGAGGGAAAAGACCCAGTACTTC
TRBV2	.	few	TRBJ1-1	CASNQAWNTEAFF	TGTGCCAGCAACCAGGCTTGGAACACTGAAGCTTTCTTT
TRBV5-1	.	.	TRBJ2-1	CASSILTGSYNEQFF	TGCGCCAGCAGCATCCTAACGGGCTCCTACAATGAGCAGTTCTTC
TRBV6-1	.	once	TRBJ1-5	CASSLDGNQPQHF	TGTGCCAGCAGTCTCGACGGGAATCAGCCCCAGCATTTT
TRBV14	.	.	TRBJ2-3	CASSPRTVTDTQYF	TGTGCCAGCAGCCCACGGACAGTCACAGATACGCAGTATTTT
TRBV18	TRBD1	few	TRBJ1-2	CASSPETGGSTNYGYTF	TGTGCCAGCTCACCGGAGACAGGGGGCTCTACTAACTATGGCTACACCTTC
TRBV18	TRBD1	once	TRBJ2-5	CASSRQGKDF	TGTGCCAGCTCTCGACAGGGGAAGGACTTC
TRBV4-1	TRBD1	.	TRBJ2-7	CASSQNSGQPSYEQYF	TGCGCCAGCAGCCAAAACTCGGGACAGCCAAGCTACGAGCAGTACTTC
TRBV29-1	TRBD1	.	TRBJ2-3	CSADPTGELNTQYF	TGCAGCGCTGACCCAACAGGGGAACTGAATACGCAGTATTTT
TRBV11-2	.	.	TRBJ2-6	CASSLVSGILTGANVLTF	TGTGCCAGCAGCTTAGTATCAGGGATTTTAACTGGGGCCAACGTCCTGACTTTC
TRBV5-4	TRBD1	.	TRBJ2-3	CASSIDRVGTDTQYF	TGTGCCAGCAGCATCGACAGGGTTGGCACAGATACGCAGTATTTT
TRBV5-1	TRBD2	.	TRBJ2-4	CASSLELAGGKDIQYF	TGCGCCAGCAGCTTGGAACTAGCGGGGGGGAAGGACATTCAGTACTTC
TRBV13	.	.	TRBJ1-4	CASSGGHSEGEKLFF	TGTGCCAGCAGCGGGGGACATTCGGAAGGTGAAAAACTGTTTTTT
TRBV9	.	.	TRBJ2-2	CASTGGPTGELFF	TGTGCCAGCACGGGGGGCCCCACCGGGGAGCTGTTTTTT
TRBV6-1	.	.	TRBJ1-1	CASGASTLTDTEAFF	TGTGCCAGCGGGGCAAGTACGTTGACTGACACTGAAGCTTTCTTT
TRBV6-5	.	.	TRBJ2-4	CASSFQPSGNIQYF	TGTGCCAGCAGTTTCCAGCCGTCAGGGAACATTCAGTACTTC
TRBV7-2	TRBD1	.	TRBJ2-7	CASSLVGPGTASYEQYF	TGTGCCAGCAGCTTAGTAGGCCCTGGGACAGCGTCCTACGAGCAGTACTTC
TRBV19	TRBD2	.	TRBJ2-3	CASRKQEAGGDTQYF	TGTGCCAGTAGGAAACAGGAGGCCGGGGGGGATACGCAGTATTTT
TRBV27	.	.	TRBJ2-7	CASSSRLGSSYEQYF	TGTGCCAGCAGTTCCAGACTAGGCAGCTCCTACGAGCAGTACTTC
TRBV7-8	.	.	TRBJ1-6	CASSPRNRQGNSPLHF	TGTGCCAGCAGCCCACGGAACCGGCAGGGGAATTCACCCCTCCACTTT
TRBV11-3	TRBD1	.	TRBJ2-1	CASSVGQGAYNEQFF	TGTGCCAGCAGCGTAGGTCAGGGGGCGTACAATGAGCAGTTCTTC
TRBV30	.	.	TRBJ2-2	CAFPPAGKGELFF	TGTGCCTTCCCCCCGGCGGGAAAGGGGGAGCTGTTTTTT
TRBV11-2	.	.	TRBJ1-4	CASSSLRGVGGELFF	TGTGCCAGCAGCTCCCTACGTGGGGTGGGGGGGGAACTGTTTTTT
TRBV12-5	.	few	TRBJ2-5	CASGSPTGGVKETQYF	TGTGCTAGTGGCTCACCGACTGGGGGCGTTAAAGAGACCCAGTACTTC
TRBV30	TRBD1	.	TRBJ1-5	CAWRAGGRNQPQHF	TGTGCCTGGAGGGCAGGGGGCCGCAATCAGCCCCAGCATTTT
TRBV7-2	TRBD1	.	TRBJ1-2	CASSLALDGTGGGYTF	TGTGCCAGCAGCTTAGCGCTAGACGGGACAGGGGGAGGCTACACCTTC
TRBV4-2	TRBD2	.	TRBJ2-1	CASSPRGGLGVSNEQFF	TGTGCCAGCAGCCCCCGGGGGGGACTAGGGGTCTCCAATGAGCAGTTCTTC
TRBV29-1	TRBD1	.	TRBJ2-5	CSVAGTKDRAGETQYF	TGCAGCGTTGCTGGGACAAAGGACAGGGCCGGGGAGACCCAGTACTTC
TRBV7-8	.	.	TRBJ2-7	CASSGLDNFYEQYF	TGTGCCAGCAGCGGATTGGACAATTTCTACGAGCAGTACTTC
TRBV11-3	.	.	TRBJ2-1	CASSLGLTGYDEQFF	TGTGCCAGCAGCTTAGGTTTAACAGGGTACGATGAGCAGTTCTTC
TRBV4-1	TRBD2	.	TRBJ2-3	CASSRLSGTSGSDTQYF	TGCGCCAGCAGCCGGTTATCCGGGACTAGCGGTTCAGATACGCAGTATTTT
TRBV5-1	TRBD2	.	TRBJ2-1	CASSTGLAGGDEQFF	TGCGCCAGCAGCACGGGACTAGCGGGGGGGGATGAGCAGTTCTTC
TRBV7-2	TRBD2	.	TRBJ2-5	CASSLDGRGETQYF	TGTGCCAGCAGCTTAGACGGGAGGGGGGAGACCCAGTACTTC
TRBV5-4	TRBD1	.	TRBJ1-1	CASSDGTGAGTEAFF	TGTGCCAGCAGCGATGGGACAGGGGCTGGCACTGAAGCTTTCTTT
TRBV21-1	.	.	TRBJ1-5	CASSGSPREGQPQHF	TGTGCCAGCAGCGGTAGTCCCCGGGAGGGACAGCCCCAGCATTTT
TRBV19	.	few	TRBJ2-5	CASSIALGGWTQYF	TGTGCCAGTAGTATCGCTCTCGGGGGTTGGACCCAGTACTTC
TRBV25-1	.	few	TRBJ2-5	CASSGYQETQYF	TGTGCCAGCAGCGGGTACCAAGAGACCCAGTACTTC
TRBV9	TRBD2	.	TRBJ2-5	CASSAKPGLAGGYGTQYF	TGTGCCAGCAGCGCCAAGCCGGGACTAGCGGGGGGCTATGGGACCCAGTACTTC
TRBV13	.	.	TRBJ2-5	CASSRKRAVVQETQYF	TGTGCCAGCAGCCGTAAGAGGGCAGTCGTTCAAGAGACCCAGTACTTC
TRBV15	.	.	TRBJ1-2	CATSRGDGKAGYTF	TGTGCCACCAGCAGAGGTGACGGGAAAGCTGGCTACACCTTC
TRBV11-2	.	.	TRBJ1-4	CASSLLGGQEEKLFF	TGTGCCAGCAGCTTATTGGGGGGGCAGGAAGAAAAACTGTTTTTT
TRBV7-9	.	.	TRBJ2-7	CASSTNGVGLSSYEQYF	TGTGCCAGCAGCACAAACGGGGTAGGCCTAAGCTCCTACGAGCAGTACTTC